This T cell receptor beta chain was profiled in a study of cytomegalovirus exposure and HLA in healthy donors. To note about this clone: The antigen is not known. At one of its ends the junction is not consistent with the germline gene, which may arise from a read error.

The CDR3 length is 13 residues. Germline lookup yields CDR1 MDHEN and CDR2 SYDVKM. PCR used 60 Vbeta primers and 13 Jbeta primers. Libraries were prepared by immunoSEQ multiplex PCR; TCRdb keeps only in-frame clonotypes and omits some of them. The sample yields roughly 180,000 clones, over 80% seen once. Study-level points and caveats: Most CMV-associated TCR beta chains were later found to appear HLA-restricted. A reported reduction in N-insertions relative to the roughly 710-donor mean was seen in an Asian-associated ancestry cluster in a later analysis. The listing of 150 to 200 TCR beta chains classed them as cytomegalovirus-associated. Sequencing artifact likely explains a cluster of highly shared sequence variants.

Sequencing input: PBMCs. This receptor was obtained from a boy aged 2 to 10 in good health and CMV-seronegative. The chain combines TRBV28 with TRBJ1-2; 9 bases align to TRBD1. The CDR3 loop is CASSINRDREFNF. The DNA for the CDR3 is TGTGCCAGCAGTATCAACCGGGACAGGGAATTTAACTTC.